Detailed here is one TCR beta chain. Its specificity is unknown. With 10%, 30% or 50% of RNA, about 17,000 to 1,000,000 naive CD8 T cells were sequenced. This sample is drawn from a study of molecular identifiers for immune sequencing clone quantification. The use of previously described methods and listed TCR primers produced the bulk TCR libraries. One entry per CDR3 protein results from TCRdb running MiXCR on the PCR reads. The repertoire holds about 500,000 distinct CDR3 sequences, with about 26% as singletons. General study findings and limits: Among 1 million or so naive cells, as was reported, spiked Jurkat TCR RNA from one cell was detectable. Effector cells kept over 98% of their molecules in clones above 20 RNA copies, while naive cells kept under 1% there.

This TCR was recovered from a human donor in good health. Some libraries in this study had Jurkat cell RNA spiked in. The sample was naive CD8+ T cells from blood, with Jurkat cell RNA spiked in. Subset here: FACS-sorted CD8+CD4-CCR7+CD45RA+ naive T cells.

This chain's CDR3 is CASQWLGQNTEAFF. CDR3 DNA: TGTGCCAGCCAGTGGTTAGGGCAGAACACTGAAGCTTTCTTT. The rearrangement links TRBV7-9 to TRBJ1-1; no clear D gene. CDR3 length: 14 residues. CDR1 SEHNR and CDR2 FQNEAQ come from the germline V gene (reference sequence). Deletions cut 8 bases from V and 1 base from J, with 14 bases between.